The clone carrying this T cell receptor beta chain was picked up one time. This sample was included in a study of Ad26.COV2.S vaccination and SARS-CoV-2 variants. Here immunoSEQ multiplex PCR was the method, and the copy in TCRdb shows in-frame clones only, minus some. Of about 440,000 clones in the sample, 87% were seen once. Treatment noted: 15 to 20 received Ad26.COV2.S at low or high dose, single or two shots; several received placebo; per-sample allocation not given. Following the first vaccine or placebo injection, samples were taken on day 63. Sequenced material: peripheral blood, taken in a trial of Ad26.COV2.S vaccine versus placebo. The TCR originated in a person between 18 and 60 years old who received the Ad26.COV2.S COVID-19 vaccine or a placebo.

CDR3 in amino acids: CASSSTTTSGDTQYF. The CDR3 DNA reads TGTGCCAGCAGCTCTACCACGACATCAGGAGATACGCAGTATTTT. The chain has TRBV7-2 and TRBJ2-3; no clear D. The CDR3 is 15 amino acids. The germline V and J ends were trimmed by 4 bases and 5 bases, with 16 bases remaining between them. Germline-derived CDR1 and CDR2 are SGHTA and FQGNSA.